One T cell receptor beta chain is described in this entry. These data come from a study of control samples from healthy donors and cancer patients. Clones were sequenced by immunoSEQ multiplex PCR, and TCRdb holds only the in-frame ones, with some missing. The repertoire has about 27,000 clones, around 90% of them found once; the top ten carry 13%. Germline V gene lookup returns CDR1 LNHDA and CDR2 SQIVND (reference sequence). The V gene lost 5 bases and the J gene lost 0 bases, with 20 bases spanning the gap. This CDR3 spans 18 amino acids. The specimen was PBMCs. The chain uses TRBV19 and TRBJ1-3; D gene unclear. This TCR was sampled from a man between 50 and 59 years old with lung cancer. CDR3 nucleotides: TGTGCCAGTAGTCCCCGGATCGGAGGAGGTTTCTCTGGAAACACCATATATTTT. It yields the protein CASSPRIGGGFSGNTIYF.